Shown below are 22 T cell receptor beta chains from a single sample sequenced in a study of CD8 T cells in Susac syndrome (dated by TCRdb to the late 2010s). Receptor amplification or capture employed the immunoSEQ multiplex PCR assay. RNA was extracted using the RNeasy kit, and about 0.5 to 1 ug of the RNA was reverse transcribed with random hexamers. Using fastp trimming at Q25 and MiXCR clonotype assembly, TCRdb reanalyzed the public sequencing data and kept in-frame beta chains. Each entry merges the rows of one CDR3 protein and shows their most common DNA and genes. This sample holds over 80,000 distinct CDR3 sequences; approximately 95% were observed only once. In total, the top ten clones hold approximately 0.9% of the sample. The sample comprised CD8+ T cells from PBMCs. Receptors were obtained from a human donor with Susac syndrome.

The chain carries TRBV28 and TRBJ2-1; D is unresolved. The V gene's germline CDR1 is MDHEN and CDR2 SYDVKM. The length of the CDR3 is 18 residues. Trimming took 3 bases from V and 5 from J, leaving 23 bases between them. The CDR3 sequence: CASSFGFSESRPDNEQFF. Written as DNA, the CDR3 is TGTGCCAGCAGTTTTGGTTTCAGTGAGTCGCGCCCCGACAATGAGCAGTTCTTC.

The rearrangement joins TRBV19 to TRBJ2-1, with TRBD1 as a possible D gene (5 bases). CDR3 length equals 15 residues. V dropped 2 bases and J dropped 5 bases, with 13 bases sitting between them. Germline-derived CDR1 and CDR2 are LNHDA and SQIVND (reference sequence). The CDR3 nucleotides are TGTGCCAGTAGTATATTAGGAACAGGAAACAATGAGCAGTTCTTC. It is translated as CASSILGTGNNEQFF.

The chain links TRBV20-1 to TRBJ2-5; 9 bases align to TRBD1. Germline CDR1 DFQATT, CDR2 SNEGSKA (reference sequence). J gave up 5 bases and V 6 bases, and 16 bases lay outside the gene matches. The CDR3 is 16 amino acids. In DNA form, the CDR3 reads TGCAGTGCAAGAAGAGGGGGACAGGGAGTTGTGGAGACCCAGTACTTC. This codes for CSARRGGQGVVETQYF.

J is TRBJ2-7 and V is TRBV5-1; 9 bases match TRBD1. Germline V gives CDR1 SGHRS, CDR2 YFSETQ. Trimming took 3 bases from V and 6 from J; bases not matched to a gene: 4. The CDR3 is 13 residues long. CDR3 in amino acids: CASSSWTGAEQYF. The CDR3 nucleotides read TGCGCCAGCAGCTCCTGGACAGGGGCCGAGCAGTACTTC.

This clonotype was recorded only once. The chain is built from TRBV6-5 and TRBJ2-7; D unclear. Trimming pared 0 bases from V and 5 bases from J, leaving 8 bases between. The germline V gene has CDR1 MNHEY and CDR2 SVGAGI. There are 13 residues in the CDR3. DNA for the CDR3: TGTGCCAGCAGTTACTCGAAATGGAACGAGCAGTACTTC. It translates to CASSYSKWNEQYF.

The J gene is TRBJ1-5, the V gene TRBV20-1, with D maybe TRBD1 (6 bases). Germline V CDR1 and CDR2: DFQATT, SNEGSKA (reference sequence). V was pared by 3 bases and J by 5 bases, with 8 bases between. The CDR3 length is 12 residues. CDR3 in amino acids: CSARTGYQPQHF. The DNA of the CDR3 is TGCAGTGCTAGGACAGGTTATCAGCCCCAGCATTTT.

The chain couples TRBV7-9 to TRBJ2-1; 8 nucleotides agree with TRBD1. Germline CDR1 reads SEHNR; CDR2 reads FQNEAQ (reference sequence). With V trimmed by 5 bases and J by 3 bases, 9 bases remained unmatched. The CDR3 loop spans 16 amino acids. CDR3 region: CASSRTGSPFYNEQFF. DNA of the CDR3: TGTGCCAGCAGCCGGACAGGGTCGCCTTTCTACAATGAGCAGTTCTTC.

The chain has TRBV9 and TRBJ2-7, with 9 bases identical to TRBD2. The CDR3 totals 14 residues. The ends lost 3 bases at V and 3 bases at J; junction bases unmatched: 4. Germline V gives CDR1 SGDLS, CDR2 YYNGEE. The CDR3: CASSGLADDYEQYF. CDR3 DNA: TGTGCCAGCAGCGGACTAGCGGATGACTACGAGCAGTACTTC.

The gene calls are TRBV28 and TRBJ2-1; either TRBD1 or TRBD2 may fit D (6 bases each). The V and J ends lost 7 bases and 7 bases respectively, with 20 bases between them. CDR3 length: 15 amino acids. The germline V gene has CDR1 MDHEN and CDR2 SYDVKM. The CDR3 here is CASTRGQTGRNEQFF. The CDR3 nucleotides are TGTGCCAGCACCAGAGGACAGACGGGGAGGAATGAGCAGTTCTTC.

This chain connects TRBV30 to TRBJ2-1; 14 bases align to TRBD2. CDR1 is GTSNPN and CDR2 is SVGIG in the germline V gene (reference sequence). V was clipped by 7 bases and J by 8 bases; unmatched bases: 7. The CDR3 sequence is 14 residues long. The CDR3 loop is CASGLAGGFDEQFF. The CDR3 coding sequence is TGTGCCTCCGGACTAGCGGGAGGTTTTGATGAGCAGTTCTTC.

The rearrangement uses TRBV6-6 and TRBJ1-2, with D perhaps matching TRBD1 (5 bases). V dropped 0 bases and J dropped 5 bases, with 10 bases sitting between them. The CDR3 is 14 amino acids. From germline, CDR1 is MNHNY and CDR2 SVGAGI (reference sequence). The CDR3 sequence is CASSYSDTPYGYTF. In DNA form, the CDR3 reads TGTGCCAGCAGTTACTCGGACACCCCTTATGGCTACACCTTC.

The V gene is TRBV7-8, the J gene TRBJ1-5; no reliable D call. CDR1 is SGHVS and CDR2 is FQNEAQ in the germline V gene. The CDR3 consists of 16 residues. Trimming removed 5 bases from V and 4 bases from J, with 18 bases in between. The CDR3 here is CASSPGRPSGNQPQHF. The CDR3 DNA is TGTGCCAGCAGCCCCGGAAGACCAAGCGGTAATCAGCCCCAGCATTTT.

For the CDR3, the DNA is TGTGCCAGCAGATGGAGGGAGGGAGATTCTGGAAACACCATATATTTT. As protein: CASRWREGDSGNTIYF. The rearrangement links TRBV2 to TRBJ1-3; no reliable D call. Looked up from germline, CDR1 is SNHLY and CDR2 is FYNNEI. V was trimmed by 6 bases and J by 1 base, leaving 16 bases between them. The CDR3 has 16 residues.

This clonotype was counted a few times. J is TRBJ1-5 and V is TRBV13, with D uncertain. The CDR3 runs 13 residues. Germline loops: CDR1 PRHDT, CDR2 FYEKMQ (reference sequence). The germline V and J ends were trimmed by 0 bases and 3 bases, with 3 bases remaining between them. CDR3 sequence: CASSLGYNQPQHF. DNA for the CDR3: TGTGCCAGCAGCTTAGGGTACAATCAGCCCCAGCATTTT.

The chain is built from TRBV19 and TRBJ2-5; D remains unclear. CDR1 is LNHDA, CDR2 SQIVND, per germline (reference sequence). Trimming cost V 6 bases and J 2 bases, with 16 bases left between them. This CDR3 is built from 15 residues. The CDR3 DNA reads TGTGCCAGTAGCCATGGTCTTCGAGGACAAGAGACCCAGTACTTC. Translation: CASSHGLRGQETQYF.

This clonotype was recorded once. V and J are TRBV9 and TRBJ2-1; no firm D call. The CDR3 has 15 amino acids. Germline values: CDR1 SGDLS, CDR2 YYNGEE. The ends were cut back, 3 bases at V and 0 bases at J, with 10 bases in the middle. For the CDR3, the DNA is TGTGCCAGCAGCGAGGGCGGAAGCTCCTACAATGAGCAGTTCTTC. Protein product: CASSEGGSSYNEQFF.

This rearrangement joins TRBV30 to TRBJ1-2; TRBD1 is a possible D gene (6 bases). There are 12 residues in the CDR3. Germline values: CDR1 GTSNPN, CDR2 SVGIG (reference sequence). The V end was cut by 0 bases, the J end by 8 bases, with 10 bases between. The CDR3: CAWSVGGSGYTF. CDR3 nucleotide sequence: TGTGCCTGGAGTGTAGGGGGAAGCGGCTACACCTTC.

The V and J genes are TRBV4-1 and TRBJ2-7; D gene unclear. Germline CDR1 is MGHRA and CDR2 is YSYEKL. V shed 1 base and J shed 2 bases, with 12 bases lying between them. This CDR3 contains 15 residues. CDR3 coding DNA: TGCGCCAGCAGCCAAGGGAACCGATTGACCTACGAGCAGTACTTC. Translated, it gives CASSQGNRLTYEQYF.

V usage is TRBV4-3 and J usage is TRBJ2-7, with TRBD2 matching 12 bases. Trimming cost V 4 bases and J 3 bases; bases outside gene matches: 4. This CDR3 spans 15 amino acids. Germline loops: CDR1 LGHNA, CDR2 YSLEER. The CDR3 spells CASSPGTSGLYEQYF. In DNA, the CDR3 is TGCGCCAGCAGCCCCGGGACTAGCGGGCTCTACGAGCAGTACTTC.

The DNA for the CDR3 is TGTGCCAGCAGTTTGTTTTCGGGGTCCCTTAATGAAAAACTGTTTTTT. Translation gives CASSLFSGSLNEKLFF. This chain links TRBV12-3 or TRBV12-4 with TRBJ1-4; D call uncertain. V was trimmed by 3 bases and J by 4 bases, leaving 15 bases between them. The CDR3 covers 16 residues.

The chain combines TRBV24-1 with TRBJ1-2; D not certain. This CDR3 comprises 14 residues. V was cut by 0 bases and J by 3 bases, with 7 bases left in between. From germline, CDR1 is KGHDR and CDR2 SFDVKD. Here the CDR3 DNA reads TGTGCCACCAGTGATTTGGACGGGGACTATGGCTACACCTTC. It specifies CATSDLDGDYGYTF.

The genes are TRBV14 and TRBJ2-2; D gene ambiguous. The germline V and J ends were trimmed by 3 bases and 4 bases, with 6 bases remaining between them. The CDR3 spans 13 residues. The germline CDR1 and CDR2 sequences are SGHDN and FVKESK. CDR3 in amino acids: CASSHVGTGELFF. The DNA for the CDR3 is TGTGCCAGCAGCCATGTCGGCACCGGGGAGCTGTTTTTT.